This is a list of T cell receptor beta chains from one sample in a study of PD-L1 blockade in urothelial cancer. Data came from immunoSEQ multiplex PCR; TCRdb stores just in-frame clones and leaves some out. The table lists tens of thousands of clones, 85% to 90% of them singletons. The material sequenced was PBMCs, taken around atezolizumab (anti-PD-L1) treatment. All receptors derive from a man aged 60-69 years with urothelial cancer. Both conserved end residues are part of each CDR3. D genes are given only for firm matches. Clone size is not always given. Where it is, it says once, few, many or a class for expanded clones.

V gene	J gene	clone size	CDR3 length	D gene	CDR3 protein	CDR3 DNA
TRBV28	TRBJ1-5	NA	14	NA	CASRLGGDFQPQHF	TGTGCCAGCAGGCTTGGGGGGGATTTTCAGCCCCAGCATTTT
TRBV30	TRBJ1-3	NA	12	NA	CAWGGGGNTIYF	TGTGCCTGGGGCGGAGGTGGAAACACCATATATTTT
TRBV7-9	TRBJ2-1	NA	17	TRBD1	CASSPTPGQGLTGEQFF	TGTGCCAGCAGCCCTACTCCGGGACAGGGTTTAACGGGGGAGCAGTTCTTC
TRBV4-3	TRBJ2-7	NA	14	TRBD1	CASSPGTGAYEQYF	TGCGCCAGCAGCCCAGGAACAGGGGCCTACGAGCAGTACTTC
TRBV19	TRBJ1-2	once	18	NA	CASSIDLRGRRLGNGYTF	TGTGCCAGTAGTATAGATCTGCGGGGTCGGCGTTTGGGAAATGGCTACACCTTC
TRBV30	TRBJ1-1	NA	15	TRBD1	CAWSAGQGAGFAAFF	TGTGCCTGGAGTGCGGGACAGGGGGCCGGATTTGCAGCTTTCTTT
TRBV7-2	TRBJ1-5	NA	14	TRBD1	CASSRGRGQQPQHF	TGTGCCAGCAGTCGTGGCAGGGGGCAACAGCCCCAGCATTTT
TRBV4-1	TRBJ2-1	NA	16	NA	CASSLLGSHQYNEQFF	TGCGCCAGCAGCCTTCTTGGCTCGCACCAATACAATGAGCAGTTCTTC
TRBV5-6	TRBJ1-5	NA	15	TRBD1	CASSAGQGSRQPQHF	TGTGCCAGCAGCGCGGGACAGGGGAGTCGTCAGCCCCAGCATTTT
TRBV2	TRBJ1-5	once	17	NA	CASSEAEVHLSNQPQHF	TGTGCCAGCAGTGAAGCTGAAGTACACCTTAGCAATCAGCCCCAGCATTTT
TRBV5-1	TRBJ2-5	NA	14	TRBD1	CASSFTGGQETQYF	TGCGCCAGCAGCTTTACAGGGGGTCAAGAGACCCAGTACTTC
TRBV5-4	TRBJ2-7	NA	15	TRBD2	CASSTESGRSHEQYF	TGTGCCAGCAGCACTGAGAGCGGGAGATCCCACGAGCAGTACTTC
TRBV19	TRBJ1-5	NA	15	NA	CASSIFVYSNQPQHF	TGTGCCAGTAGTATATTCGTATATAGCAATCAGCCCCAGCATTTT
TRBV27	TRBJ1-1	NA	15	NA	CASSLYFGGGTEAFF	TGTGCCAGCAGTTTATATTTTGGGGGAGGCACTGAAGCTTTCTTT
TRBV19	TRBJ1-1	NA	14	NA	CASSIQGYSTEAFF	TGTGCCAGTAGTATTCAGGGGTACAGCACTGAAGCTTTCTTT
TRBV6-5	TRBJ1-1	NA	11	TRBD1	CASSRTGEAFF	TGTGCCAGCAGTCGGACAGGGGAAGCTTTCTTT
TRBV9	TRBJ2-2	NA	15	NA	CASSEGGLNIGELFF	TGTGCCAGCAGCGAAGGGGGTTTGAACATCGGGGAGCTGTTTTTT
TRBV10-3	TRBJ2-2	NA	16	TRBD2	CAITATSPRGTGELFF	TGTGCCATCACGGCGACTAGCCCACGCGGCACCGGGGAGCTGTTTTTT
TRBV5-1	TRBJ2-1	once	13	TRBD1	CASSPDRANEQFF	TGCGCCAGCAGCCCGGACAGGGCAAATGAGCAGTTCTTC
TRBV2	TRBJ1-1	NA	14	NA	CASSERGGITEAFF	TGTGCCAGCAGTGAACGGGGCGGGATCACTGAAGCTTTCTTT
TRBV11-2	TRBJ1-5	NA	15	NA	CASSLGNGGSQPQHF	TGTGCCAGCAGCTTAGGGAATGGGGGGTCACAGCCCCAGCATTTT
TRBV18	TRBJ2-7	NA	15	TRBD1	CASSPPGQGFYEQYF	TGTGCCAGCTCACCACCGGGACAGGGATTTTACGAGCAGTACTTC
TRBV6-1	TRBJ2-5	NA	13	NA	CASSGTYQETQYF	TGTGCCAGCAGTGGGACATACCAAGAGACCCAGTACTTC
TRBV4-3	TRBJ1-3	NA	15	TRBD1	CASSQDAGGGNTIYF	TGCGCCAGCAGCCAGGACGCAGGGGGCGGAAACACCATATATTTT
TRBV18	TRBJ1-5	NA	15	NA	CASSPPGAGWEPQHF	TGTGCCAGCTCACCACCAGGTGCAGGGTGGGAGCCCCAGCATTTT
TRBV6-5	TRBJ2-2	NA	15	NA	CASSYLQGNTGELFF	TGTGCCAGCAGTTACCTCCAGGGAAACACCGGGGAGCTGTTTTTT
TRBV14	TRBJ2-6	NA	21	NA	CASSQAWGPGRRPRGANVLTF	TGTGCCAGCAGCCAAGCGTGGGGGCCCGGTAGAAGGCCTCGTGGGGCCAACGTCCTGACTTTC
TRBV25-1	TRBJ2-7	once	15	TRBD2	CASSRLGGSSYEQYF	TGTGCCAGCAGTCGCCTGGGGGGGAGCTCCTACGAGCAGTACTTC
TRBV7-9	TRBJ2-7	NA	14	NA	CASSLGTAFFEQYF	TGTGCCAGCAGCTTAGGGACAGCCTTCTTCGAGCAGTACTTC
TRBV6-1	TRBJ1-5	NA	16	TRBD1	CASSESIQGAGQPQHF	TGTGCCAGCAGTGAAAGTATACAGGGGGCGGGTCAGCCCCAGCATTTT
TRBV5-4	TRBJ2-1	NA	12	NA	CASSLTGNEQFF	TGTGCCAGCAGCTTGACAGGCAATGAGCAGTTCTTC